This TCR beta chain was captured by sequencing in a study of response to subunit inactivated influenza vaccine. Study-wide results and caveats: The authors put forward the suggestion that each seasonal influenza vaccination may bring in only a limited number of new T cells.

As concerns this clonotype: The antigen is unknown.

This CDR3 contains 14 residues. V gave up 3 bases and J gave up 4 bases, with 12 bases separating them. Germline lookup yields CDR1 SEHNR and CDR2 FQNEAQ (reference sequence). TCRdb itself ran the RT-PCR reads through MiXCR, one entry per CDR3 protein. The repertoire has hundreds of thousands of distinct CDR3 sequences, approximately 15% of them found once; the top ten carry 6.5% to 8.5%. Material: PBMCs from blood, obtained approximately 15 days before vaccination. This clonotype was sampled from a man in his fifties who received an inactivated influenza vaccine. The chain carries TRBV7-9 and TRBJ1-1, with D perhaps TRBD1 (5 bases). The CDR3 DNA is TGTGCCAGCAGCTTGGGGCGACCCGGCACTGAAGCTTTCTTT. Its translation is CASSLGRPGTEAFF. The full variable domain, its missing parts supplied by reference TRBV7-9 and TRBJ1-1, is DTGVSQNPRHKITKRGQNVTFRCDPISEHNRLYWYRQTLGQGPEFLTYFQNEAQLEKSRLLSDRFSAERPKGSFSTLEIQRTEQGDSAMYLCASSLGRPGTEAFFGQGTRLTVV.